The 14 T cell receptor beta chains below all came from one sample that was sequenced in a study of OX40 agonist ivuxolimab in advanced cancers. Here immunoSEQ multiplex PCR was the method, and the copy in TCRdb shows in-frame clones only, minus some. The sample records about 50,000 clones, almost 85% being singletons. Sequenced material: CD4+ or CD8+ T cells sorted from blood, taken in a trial of the OX40 agonist ivuxolimab. These receptors originate from an adult with an advanced solid tumor such as melanoma, head and neck, liver or kidney cancer.

The chain has TRBV19 and TRBJ1-4; D ambiguous. V dropped 6 bases and J dropped 0 bases, with 11 bases sitting between them. This CDR3 has 15 amino acids. Germline CDR1 reads LNHDA; CDR2 reads SQIVND (reference sequence). DNA for the CDR3: TGTGCCAGTAGCCTGGGCGGGGCAACTAATGAAAAACTGTTTTTT. Amino acids: CASSLGGATNEKLFF.

The chain combines TRBV28 with TRBJ2-2, with 8 bases matching TRBD1. CDR1 is MDHEN, CDR2 SYDVKM, per germline. The CDR3 length is 15 residues. V was pared by 6 bases and J by 4 bases, with 7 bases of the junction left unmatched. The DNA of the CDR3 is TGTGCCAGCAGCAAGACAGGGGCGAGCACCGGGGAGCTGTTTTTT. The encoded protein is CASSKTGASTGELFF.

The chain is built from TRBV2 and TRBJ2-5; possible D gene TRBD2, 5 bases. Looked up from germline, CDR1 is SNHLY and CDR2 is FYNNEI. Deletions cut 4 bases from V and 2 bases from J, with 20 bases between. The CDR3 is 17 residues long. The DNA of the CDR3 is TGTGCCAGCAGTGTTATGGGAGTAGGAGCGTTACAAGAGACCCAGTACTTC. Translated, it gives CASSVMGVGALQETQYF. Using reference TRBV2 and TRBJ2-5 for the parts outside the CDR3, the full variable domain is EPEVTQTPSHQVTQMGQEVILRCVPISNHLYFYWYRQILGQKVEFLVSFYNNEISEKSEIFDDQFSVERPDGSNFTLKIRSTKLEDSAMYFCASSVMGVGALQETQYFGPGTRLLVL.

The J gene is TRBJ2-6, the V gene TRBV2, with 9 bases matching TRBD1. This CDR3 contains 17 residues. The V segment lost 7 bases and the J segment 0 bases; nucleotides outside the gene matches: 7. The V gene's germline CDR1 is SNHLY and CDR2 FYNNEI. DNA of the CDR3: TGTGCCAGCACACCGGGACAGGGTGCCTCTGGGGCCAACGTCCTGACTTTC. This sequence encodes CASTPGQGASGANVLTF.

V is TRBV5-6 and J is TRBJ1-5, with D possibly TRBD1 on 5 matching bases. With 0 bases removed from V and 0 bases from J, the gap between germline ends came to 13 bases. Germline assignment: CDR1 SGHDT and CDR2 YYEEEE. This CDR3 has 17 residues. The CDR3 reads CASSLVGDVGSNQPQHF. The CDR3 DNA sequence: TGTGCCAGCAGCTTGGTAGGGGATGTGGGTAGCAATCAGCCCCAGCATTTT.

This chain connects TRBV5-1 to TRBJ2-2, with TRBD2 matching 10 bases. V trimming: 4 bases; J trimming: 12 bases; junction bases outside the gene matches: 33. The CDR3 totals 22 residues. Germline V gene data show CDR1 as SGHRS and CDR2 as YFSETQ. The CDR3 reads CASSLHLSGRADKQSTPGKLFF. Here the CDR3 DNA reads TGCGCCAGCAGCCTACATCTGAGCGGGAGGGCCGATAAACAATCTACACCGGGGAAGCTGTTTTTT.

The chain is built from TRBV6-5 and TRBJ2-2; D not resolved. The V gene's germline CDR1 is MNHEY and CDR2 SVGAGI. Trimming took 5 bases from V and 3 from J, leaving 4 bases between them. This CDR3 is built from 12 residues. The CDR3 DNA reads TGTGCCAGCAGTACTTACACCGGGGAGCTGTTTTTT. It encodes CASSTYTGELFF.

The chain carries TRBV7-9 and TRBJ2-1; D ambiguous. The germline V and J ends were trimmed by 5 bases and 8 bases, with 10 bases remaining between them. This CDR3 is 12 amino acids long. Germline values: CDR1 SEHNR, CDR2 FQNEAQ (reference sequence). DNA for the CDR3: TGTGCCAGCAGCAATCAGGCGTATGAGCAGTTCTTC. Residues: CASSNQAYEQFF. Combining the CDR3 with reference TRBV7-9 and TRBJ2-1 gives the whole variable domain DTGVSQNPRHKITKRGQNVTFRCDPISEHNRLYWYRQTLGQGPEFLTYFQNEAQLEKSRLLSDRFSAERPKGSFSTLEIQRTEQGDSAMYLCASSNQAYEQFFGPGTRLTVL.

The rearrangement links TRBV7-9 to TRBJ2-1; 9 nucleotides match TRBD1. V was pared by 5 bases and J by 0 bases, with 5 bases of the junction left unmatched. The V gene's germline CDR1 is SEHNR and CDR2 FQNEAQ (reference sequence). The CDR3 loop spans 16 amino acids. CDR3 nucleotides: TGTGCCAGCAGCCCAGACAGGGGGAACTCCTACAATGAGCAGTTCTTC. As protein: CASSPDRGNSYNEQFF.

The CDR3 DNA is TGTGCCAGCAGCATGGGACCGCTGAACACCGGGGAGCTGTTTTTT. Protein: CASSMGPLNTGELFF. The gene calls are TRBV5-4 and TRBJ2-2, with D perhaps assigned TRBD1 or TRBD2 (5 bases each). Trimming pared 4 bases from V and 1 base from J, leaving 11 bases between. The CDR3 spans 15 residues. Germline V gives CDR1 SGHNT, CDR2 YYREEE (reference sequence).

This rearrangement joins TRBV10-3 to TRBJ1-5; D uncertain. The CDR3 covers 14 residues. V dropped 2 bases and J dropped 7 bases, with 12 bases sitting between them. The germline CDR1 and CDR2 sequences are ENHRY and SYGVKD. The CDR3 is CAISEGVIGQPQHF. DNA of the CDR3: TGTGCCATCAGTGAGGGAGTAATAGGGCAGCCCCAGCATTTT.

This clone was found a few times. The chain carries TRBV19 and TRBJ1-3; weak D call: TRBD1 (5 bases). CDR1 and CDR2 (germline): LNHDA, SQIVND (reference sequence). This CDR3 has 15 residues. The ends were cut back, 5 bases at V and 0 bases at J, with 11 bases in the middle. The CDR3 coding sequence is TGTGCCAGTAGTCTAGGGGCAAACTCTGGAAACACCATATATTTT. It is translated as CASSLGANSGNTIYF.

The chain uses TRBV6-5 and TRBJ1-1; no definite D call. Germline assignment: CDR1 MNHEY and CDR2 SVGAGI. The CDR3 contains 14 residues. Trimming left V 2 bases short and J 5 bases short, with 12 bases between. The CDR3 spells CASSYMGRGTEAFF. The CDR3, as DNA: TGTGCCAGCAGTTACATGGGCCGGGGTACTGAAGCTTTCTTT.

The chain recombines TRBV2 with TRBJ2-7; D might be TRBD1 or TRBD2, each matching 5 bases. The V gene lost 5 bases and the J gene lost 11 bases, with 19 bases spanning the gap. The CDR3 contains 13 residues. CDR1 and CDR2 (germline): SNHLY, FYNNEI. The CDR3 region is CASSLRDDGSKYF. CDR3 nucleotide sequence: TGTGCCAGCAGTCTCCGGGACGATGGGTCTAAGTACTTC. The full variable domain, completed using reference TRBV2 and TRBJ2-7, is EPEVTQTPSHQVTQMGQEVILRCVPISNHLYFYWYRQILGQKVEFLVSFYNNEISEKSEIFDDQFSVERPDGSNFTLKIRSTKLEDSAMYFCASSLRDDGSKYFGPGTRLTVT.